The 18 T cell receptor beta chains below come from one sample, sequenced in a study of identical twins. Using its own MiXCR run on the 5' RACE reads, TCRdb lists one record per CDR3 protein. The sample contains 310,000 or so distinct CDR3 sequences, roughly 9.8% of which appear only once. In addition, the sample was reused for a study of yellow fever vaccine responses in identical twins.

Source material: CD8+ T cells sorted from blood. These receptor sequences come from a woman in her late teens or twenties in good health.

This clonotype was counted ten times or more. This chain joins TRBV6-1 and TRBJ2-1; D perhaps matches TRBD2 (6 bases). The CDR3 spans 14 residues. Trimming stripped 5 bases from V and 6 bases from J, with 14 bases between. Per the germline V gene, CDR1 is MNHNS and CDR2 is SASEGT. Here the CDR3 reads CASSPYGRSNEQFF. CDR3 sequence (DNA): TGTGCCAGCAGTCCTTATGGGAGGAGCAATGAGCAGTTCTTC.

A few counts support this clonotype. One end of the junction varies from germline; a read error may be responsible. The chain employs TRBV6-1 and TRBJ1-5; 12 bases agree with TRBD1. The germline V gene encodes CDR1 MNHNS and CDR2 SASEGT. The CDR3 length is 15 residues. This chain's CDR3 is CASSQGTGGNQPQHF. The DNA of the CDR3 is TGTGCCAGCAGTCAGGGGACAGGGGGCAACCAGCCCCAGCATTTT.

This clonotype was detected ten times or more. This chain uses TRBV6-6 with TRBJ2-3; TRBD2 is a possible D gene (6 bases). Per the germline V gene, CDR1 is MNHNY and CDR2 is SVGAGI (reference sequence). The CDR3 sequence is 13 residues long. Trimming left V 2 bases short and J 4 bases short, with 7 bases between. CDR3 sequence (DNA): TGTGCCAGCAGTTACACGGGGGCAGATACGCAGTATTTT. Translating it yields CASSYTGADTQYF.

Only a few counts were recorded for this clonotype. The chain carries TRBV29-1 and TRBJ1-1; D gene ambiguous. Germline V gene data show CDR1 as SQVTM and CDR2 as ANQGSEA. This CDR3 contains 11 residues. Deletions cut 4 bases from V and 3 bases from J, with 6 bases between. CDR3 sequence: CSVATYTEAFF. In nucleotides, the CDR3 is TGCAGCGTTGCCACGTACACTGAAGCTTTCTTT. The full variable domain, its missing parts supplied by reference TRBV29-1 and TRBJ1-1, is SAVISQKPSRDICQRGTSLTIQCQVDSQVTMMFWYRQQPGQSLTLIATANQGSEATYESGFVIDKFPISRPNLTFSTLTVSNMSPEDSSIYLCSVATYTEAFFGQGTRLTVV.

This clonotype has more than one count but fewer than ten. V is TRBV5-1 and J is TRBJ2-1; 10 bases match TRBD2. Germline CDR1 and CDR2: SGHRS and YFSETQ. This CDR3 has 20 residues. V lost 1 base to trimming and J lost 2 bases; unmatched junction nucleotides: 15. For the CDR3, the DNA is TGCGCCAGCAGCTTGAGGGGAACTAGCGGGATTTTTGATGCCTACAATGAGCAGTTCTTC. This codes for CASSLRGTSGIFDAYNEQFF.

This clonotype was seen repeatedly, ten times or more. The V gene is TRBV27, the J gene TRBJ2-1; D remains unclear. CDR1 and CDR2 (germline): MNHEY, SMNVEV (reference sequence). Trimming pared 5 bases from V and 3 bases from J, leaving 17 bases between. The CDR3 covers 16 residues. This chain's CDR3 is CASSADLNILYNEQFF. CDR3 coding DNA: TGTGCCAGCAGTGCCGACCTGAATATTCTCTACAATGAGCAGTTCTTC.

This clonotype was found many times. The chain's CDR3 is CASSESVLGSGELFF. The CDR3 DNA follows: TGCGCCAGCAGTGAGTCGGTTTTGGGCAGCGGGGAGCTGTTTTTT. The gene calls are TRBV10-1 and TRBJ2-2; no clear D. V was cut by 0 bases and J by 7 bases, with 12 bases left in between. CDR1 and CDR2 from the germline V gene are WNHNN and SYGVQD (reference sequence). This CDR3 region has 15 residues.

This clonotype was found a few times. V is TRBV3-1 and J is TRBJ2-7; 7 bases are a match to TRBD1. In germline, CDR1 is LGHDT, CDR2 YNNKEL (reference sequence). Germline trimming cut 5 bases from V and 2 bases from J; bases unmatched to any gene: 12. This CDR3 contains 16 residues. The CDR3 spells CASSGSGTANPYEQYF. CDR3 coding DNA: TGTGCCAGCAGCGGGTCCGGGACAGCAAACCCCTACGAGCAGTACTTC.

This clonotype was seen a few times. V and J are TRBV7-2 and TRBJ2-7; unclear D gene. Germline V gives CDR1 SGHTA, CDR2 FQGNSA. CDR3 length: 13 residues. V was clipped by 5 bases and J by 2 bases, with 10 bases between them. The CDR3 sequence is CASSTTKPYEQYF. The CDR3 DNA sequence: TGTGCCAGCAGCACCACGAAACCCTACGAGCAGTACTTC. Using reference TRBV7-2 and TRBJ2-7 for the parts outside the CDR3, the full variable domain is GAGVSQSPSNKVTEKGKDVELRCDPISGHTALYWYRQSLGQGLEFLIYFQGNSAPDKSGLPSDRFSAERTGGSVSTLTIQRTQQEDSAVYLCASSTTKPYEQYFGPGTRLTVT.

This clonotype was recorded a few times. The chain links TRBV7-2 to TRBJ2-7; D is undetermined. The CDR3 totals 15 residues. Looked up from germline, CDR1 is SGHTA and CDR2 is FQGNSA. The V end was cut by 0 bases, the J end by 2 bases, with 11 bases between. The CDR3 coding sequence is TGTGCCAGCAGCTTAGCGGCAGTACGAACCTACGAGCAGTACTTC. Protein sequence: CASSLAAVRTYEQYF.

This clonotype was found a few times. This sequence joins TRBV21-1 and TRBJ2-7; the table's D call, TRBD1, has no DNA check behind it. TRBV21-1 is a documented pseudogene. This CDR3 region has 17 residues. This chain's CDR3 is CASSTSTGLGGLYEQYF. CDR3 DNA sequence: TGTGCCAGCAGCACGTCCACCGGGCTTGGGGGGCTCTACGAGCAGTACTTC.

This clonotype was picked up many times. The chain combines TRBV6-1 with TRBJ1-1; D remains unclear. CDR3 size: 13 residues. Per germline, CDR1 MNHNS and CDR2 SASEGT. Trimming cost V 7 bases and J 1 base, with 10 bases left between them. CDR3 amino acids: CASTIWPNTEAFF. In nucleotides, the CDR3 is TGTGCCAGCACCATCTGGCCGAACACTGAAGCTTTCTTT.

This clonotype came up many times. The chain carries TRBV29-1 and TRBJ1-1, with TRBD1 matching 7 bases. The germline V gene has CDR1 SQVTM and CDR2 ANQGSEA. This CDR3 is built from 16 residues. Losses at the gene ends were 0 bases for V and 4 bases for J; bases not matched to a gene: 11. The CDR3, as DNA: TGCAGCGTTGAAGATCGGGGAGGGGGCGGGAGCACTGAAGCTTTCTTT. It specifies CSVEDRGGGGSTEAFF.

Many counts were recorded for this clonotype. The chain combines TRBV12-3 or TRBV12-4 with TRBJ2-1, with 8 bases identical to TRBD2. CDR3 size: 15 residues. V lost 6 bases and J lost 12; bases outside the gene matches: 16. The CDR3, as DNA: TGTGCCAGCAGCCCAGGACTAGCTGCAATCCTGGGGCAGTTCTTC. As protein: CASSPGLAAILGQFF.

This chain connects TRBV4-3 to TRBJ2-7, with D tentatively TRBD1 (7 bases). Trimming cost V 2 bases and J 6 bases, with 11 bases left between them. The CDR3 is 13 residues long. The germline V gene has CDR1 LGHNA and CDR2 YSLEER. For the CDR3, the DNA is TGCGCCAGCAGCCAACAGGGGGGTTCCGAGCAGTACTTC. Translated: CASSQQGGSEQYF.

This clonotype was picked up many times. CDR3 residues: CASSLDTPGGELFF. CDR3 coding DNA: TGCGCCAGCAGCCTGGACACGCCTGGCGGGGAGCTGTTTTTT. The J gene is TRBJ2-2, the V gene TRBV5-1; D is perhaps TRBD1 (5 bases). Deletions cut 4 bases from V and 7 bases from J, with 14 bases between. Germline CDR1 is SGHRS and CDR2 is YFSETQ. This CDR3 is 14 amino acids long.

This clonotype was observed a handful of times. This chain uses TRBV24-1 with TRBJ2-1, with 7 bases lining up with TRBD1. V shed 4 bases, J shed 4 bases, and the junction held 9 bases outside the gene matches. The CDR3 is 16 residues long. Germline CDR1 and CDR2: KGHDR and SFDVKD. CDR3 bases: TGTGCCACCAGTGACCGAGGGACAGCGAGGTACAATGAGCAGTTCTTC. This encodes CATSDRGTARYNEQFF.

This clonotype was found many times. This sequence joins TRBV25-1 and TRBJ2-5, with D uncertain. This CDR3 is 14 amino acids long. Germline CDR1 reads MGHDK; CDR2 reads SYGVNS. The V and J ends lost 3 bases and 3 bases respectively, with 11 bases between them. CDR3 residues: CASSEVKEEETQYF. The CDR3 DNA reads as TGTGCCAGCAGTGAGGTAAAGGAAGAAGAGACCCAGTACTTC.